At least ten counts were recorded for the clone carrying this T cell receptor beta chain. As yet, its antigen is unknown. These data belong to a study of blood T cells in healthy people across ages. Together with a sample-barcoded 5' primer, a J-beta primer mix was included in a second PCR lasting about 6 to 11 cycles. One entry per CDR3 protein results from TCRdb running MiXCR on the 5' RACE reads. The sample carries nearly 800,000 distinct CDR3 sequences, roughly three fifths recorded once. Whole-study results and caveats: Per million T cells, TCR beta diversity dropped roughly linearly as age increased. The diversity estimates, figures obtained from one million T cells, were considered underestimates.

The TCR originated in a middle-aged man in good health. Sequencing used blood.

The CDR3 bases are TGTGCCAGCAGTTCGGGACAGGGGTTGTGGGTCCAAGAGACCCAGTACTTC. As protein: CASSSGQGLWVQETQYF. The chain links TRBV27 to TRBJ2-5, with TRBD1 identical over 10 bases. The CDR3 spans 17 residues. Germline lookup yields CDR1 MNHEY and CDR2 SMNVEV (reference sequence). J lost 1 base, V lost 4 bases, and 9 bases had no gene match.